This TCR beta chain was sequenced for a study of cytomegalovirus exposure and HLA in healthy donors. Study context: Unique TCRs from HLA-typed donors, about 85 million of them, were held in an early data release. Study-level points and caveats: Indistinguishable V segments such as TRBV6-2 and TRBV6-3 were excluded. The investigators catalogued 150 to 200 TCR beta chains as cytomegalovirus-associated. Later genetic work tied a missense DCLRE1C variant to beta-chain V and J trimming.

The germline CDR1 and CDR2 sequences are MDHEN and SYDVKM. The CDR3 consists of 14 residues. Trimming pared 5 bases from V and 6 bases from J, leaving 17 bases between. The PCR contained 60 Vbeta and 13 Jbeta primers. Libraries were prepared by immunoSEQ multiplex PCR; TCRdb keeps only in-frame clonotypes and omits some of them. The sample carries more than 85,000 clones, about 75% recorded once. A remark on this clone: The target antigen is unknown.

The sequence was obtained from a male donor in good health and CMV-seropositive. The sample taken for sequencing was PBMCs. This sequence joins TRBV28 and TRBJ2-7, with D possibly matching TRBD2 (6 bases). The CDR3 nucleotides are TGTGCCAGCAGTCCACCCGGGACTCACGCCGAGCAGTACTTC. This encodes CASSPPGTHAEQYF.